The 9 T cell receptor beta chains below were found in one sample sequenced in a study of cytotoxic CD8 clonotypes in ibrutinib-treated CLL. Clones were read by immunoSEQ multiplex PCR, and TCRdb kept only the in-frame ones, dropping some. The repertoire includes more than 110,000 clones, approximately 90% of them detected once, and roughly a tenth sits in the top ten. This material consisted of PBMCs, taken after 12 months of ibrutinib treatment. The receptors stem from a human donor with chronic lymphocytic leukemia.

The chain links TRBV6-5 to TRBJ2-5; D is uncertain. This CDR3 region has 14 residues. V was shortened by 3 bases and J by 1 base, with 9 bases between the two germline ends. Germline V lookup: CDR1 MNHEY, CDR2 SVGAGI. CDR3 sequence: CASSYNTFQETQYF. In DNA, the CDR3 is TGTGCCAGCAGTTATAACACCTTCCAAGAGACCCAGTACTTC.

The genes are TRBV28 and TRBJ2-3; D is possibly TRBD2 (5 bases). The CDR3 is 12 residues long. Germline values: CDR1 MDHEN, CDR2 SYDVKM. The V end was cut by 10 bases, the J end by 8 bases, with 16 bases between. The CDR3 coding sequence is TGTGCCACCGGACTCTCAACTGGTACGCAGTATTTT. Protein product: CATGLSTGTQYF.

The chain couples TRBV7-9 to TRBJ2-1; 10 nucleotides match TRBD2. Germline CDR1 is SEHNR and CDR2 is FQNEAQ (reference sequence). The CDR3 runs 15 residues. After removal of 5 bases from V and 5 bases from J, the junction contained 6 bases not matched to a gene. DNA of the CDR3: TGTGCCAGCAGCCCGGGACTAGCGCCGAACAATGAGCAGTTCTTC. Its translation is CASSPGLAPNNEQFF. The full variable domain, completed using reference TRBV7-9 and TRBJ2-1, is DTGVSQNPRHKITKRGQNVTFRCDPISEHNRLYWYRQTLGQGPEFLTYFQNEAQLEKSRLLSDRFSAERPKGSFSTLEIQRTEQGDSAMYLCASSPGLAPNNEQFFGPGTRLTVL.

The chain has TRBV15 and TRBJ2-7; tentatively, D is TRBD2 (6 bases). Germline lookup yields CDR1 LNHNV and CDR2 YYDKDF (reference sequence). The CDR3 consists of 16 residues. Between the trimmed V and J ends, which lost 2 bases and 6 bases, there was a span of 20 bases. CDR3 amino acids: CATSRPISGAVGEQYF. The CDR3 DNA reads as TGTGCCACCAGCAGACCAATATCGGGAGCGGTAGGCGAGCAGTACTTC. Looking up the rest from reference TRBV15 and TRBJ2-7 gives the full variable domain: DAMVIQNPRYQVTQFGKPVTLSCSQTLNHNVMYWYQQKSSQAPKLLFHYYDKDFNNEADTPDNFQSRRPNTSFCFLDIRSPGLGDTAMYLCATSRPISGAVGEQYFGPGTRLTVT.

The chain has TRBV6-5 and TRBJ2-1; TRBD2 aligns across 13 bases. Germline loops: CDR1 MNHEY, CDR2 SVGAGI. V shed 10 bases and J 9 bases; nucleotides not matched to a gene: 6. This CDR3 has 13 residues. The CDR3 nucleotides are TGTGCCACGGGACTAGCGGGATTTGTTGAGCAGTTCTTC. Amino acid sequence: CATGLAGFVEQFF.

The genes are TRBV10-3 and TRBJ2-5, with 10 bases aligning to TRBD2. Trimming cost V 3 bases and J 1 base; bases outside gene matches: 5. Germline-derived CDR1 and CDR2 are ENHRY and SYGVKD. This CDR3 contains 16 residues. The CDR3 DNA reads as TGTGCCATCAGTGACACTAGCGGGAACCGCCAAGAGACCCAGTACTTC. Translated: CAISDTSGNRQETQYF.

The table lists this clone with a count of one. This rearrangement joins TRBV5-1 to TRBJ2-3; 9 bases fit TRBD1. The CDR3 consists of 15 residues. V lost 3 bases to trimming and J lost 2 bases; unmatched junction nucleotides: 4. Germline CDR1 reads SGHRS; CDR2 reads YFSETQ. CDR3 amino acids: CASSSRTGATDTQYF. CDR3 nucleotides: TGCGCCAGCAGCTCCAGGACAGGGGCCACAGATACGCAGTATTTT.

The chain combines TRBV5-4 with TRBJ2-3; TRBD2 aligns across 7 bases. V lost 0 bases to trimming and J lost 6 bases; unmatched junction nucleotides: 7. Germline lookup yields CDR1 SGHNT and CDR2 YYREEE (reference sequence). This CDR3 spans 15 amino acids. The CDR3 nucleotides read TGTGCCAGCAGCTTGGAAATAGCGGGTTCCGATACGCAGTATTTT. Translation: CASSLEIAGSDTQYF.

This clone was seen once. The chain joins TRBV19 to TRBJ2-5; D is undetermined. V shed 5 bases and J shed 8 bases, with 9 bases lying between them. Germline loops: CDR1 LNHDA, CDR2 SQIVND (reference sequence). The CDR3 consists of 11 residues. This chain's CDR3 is CASSGESTQYF. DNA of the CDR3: TGTGCCAGTAGTGGGGAAAGTACCCAGTACTTC.